The text below deals with one T cell receptor (beta chain). Trimming pared 3 bases from V and 1 base from J, leaving 14 bases between. In germline, CDR1 is SGHVS, CDR2 FNYEAQ. The CDR3 loop spans 16 amino acids. This sample stems from a study of CD8 T cells in Susac syndrome. It was with random hexamers that about 0.45 to 1 ug RNA was reverse transcribed. TCRdb re-analysed the immunoSEQ multiplex PCR reads in MiXCR, keeping a single row per CDR3 protein. The sample contains under 150,000 distinct CDR3 sequences, 80% to 85% of which appear only once. What was sequenced was CD8+ T cells from PBMCs. This TCR derives from a human donor with multiple sclerosis. V usage is TRBV7-6 and J usage is TRBJ2-3, with TRBD2 as a possible D gene (7 bases). In DNA, the CDR3 is TGTGCCAGCAGCTTCCCTAGGGGGGGACGCACAGATACGCAGTATTTT. This sequence encodes CASSFPRGGRTDTQYF. The full variable domain, completed using reference TRBV7-6 and TRBJ2-3, is GAGVSQSPRYKVTKRGQDVALRCDPISGHVSLYWYRQALGQGPEFLTYFNYEAQQDKSGLPNDRFSAERPEGSISTLTIQRTEQRDSAMYRCASSFPRGGRTDTQYFGPGTRLTVL.